The rows below give T cell receptor beta chains drawn from one sample of a study of blood T cell repertoires in COVID-19. Profiling relied on immunoSEQ multiplex PCR, and the TCRdb table lists in-frame clones only, not all of them. The table has about 480,000 clones, around nine tenths seen once. The specimen sequenced was PBMCs or T cells enriched from blood (not recorded which). These receptors were collected from a woman aged 40 to 50 who had recovered from COVID-19. Each CDR3 is given without its conserved first and last residue.

V gene,J gene,CDR3 protein
TRBV10-3,TRBJ2-2,AISEAGGTPTGELF
TRBV29-1,TRBJ1-3,SVADGAGSGNTIY
TRBV29-1,TRBJ1-3,SVEGTTGNTIY
TRBV24-1,TRBJ2-7,ATSDSLGQVPGRQY
TRBV4-3,TRBJ2-7,ASSQDSLAGGYEQY
TRBV5-4,TRBJ2-7,ASSFWQGQYYEQY
TRBV7-8,TRBJ2-4,ASSFPATGGSDIQY
TRBV5-8,TRBJ2-3,ASEARQPDTQY
TRBV19,TRBJ1-1,ASSIGRVWTEAF
TRBV9,TRBJ1-2,ASSATGTGNGYT
TRBV5-4,TRBJ2-2,ASSSDRVRSTGELF
TRBV19,TRBJ1-2,ASTPSIGQGVYGYT
TRBV7-9,TRBJ2-7,ASSAETSGSYEQY
TRBV7-6,TRBJ1-1,ASSLVLGGTEAF
TRBV30,TRBJ2-7,AWSVADKAGEQY
TRBV30,TRBJ1-4,AWEKRGPPGGREKLF
TRBV6-4,TRBJ1-1,ASSETGTGHTEAF
TRBV3-1/TRBV3-2,TRBJ2-2,ASSQGSSGRSGELF
TRBV4-2,TRBJ2-5,ASSQVRTRGGGETQY
TRBV6-4,TRBJ1-1,ASSGGTGVNTEAF
TRBV10-3,TRBJ2-5,AISVASGSGETQY
TRBV7-6,TRBJ2-7,ASSLGVGEGEQY
TRBV7-9,TRBJ1-2,ASSLPQDRFNT
TRBV28,TRBJ2-1,ASSLRLAGDENEQF
TRBV28,TRBJ2-2,ASSSNVLGELF
TRBV10-1,TRBJ1-6,ASRDSYNSPLH
TRBV24-1,TRBJ1-2,ATSDSRGVAYGYT
TRBV19,TRBJ1-3,ASSIDTRTY
TRBV7-9,TRBJ1-3,ASSLEGVSGNTIY